Presented here are 30 T cell receptor beta chains from one specimen sequenced in a study of glioma-infiltrating T cells (TCRdb year 2016). Sequencing relied on an Illumina MiSeq. TCR alpha and beta CDR3 regions were amplified with the iRepertoire nested amplicon-rescue multiplex PCR (arm-PCR) platform from RNA. TCRdb reran the public reads through fastp at Q25 and MiXCR, keeping productive beta chains. Records with the same CDR3 protein are collapsed into one entry carrying the most frequent genes and DNA. The sample contains around 180,000 distinct CDR3 sequences, approximately 40% of them found a single time. The ten most abundant clones make up roughly 5.2% of the sample. Material for sequencing was glioma tissue, nonneoplastic brain tissue, or PBMCs (not recorded which). The receptors were gathered from a human donor with low-grade glioma or glioblastoma, undergoing nonglioma brain surgery, or in good health (not recorded which).

To note about this clonotype: With a much larger clone just one base away, this may be a read error. The chain uses TRBV3-1 and TRBJ2-7, with D unresolved. Trimming cost V 3 bases and J 7 bases, with 13 bases left between them. This CDR3 region has 13 residues. Germline values: CDR1 LGHDT, CDR2 YNNKEL (reference sequence). The CDR3 sequence is CASSHVPRREQYF. The CDR3 bases are TGTGCCAGCAGCCATGTTCCTCGACGGGAGCAGTACTTC.

The genes are TRBV5-5 and TRBJ2-5, with 9 bases matching TRBD1. The CDR3 has 14 residues. Per germline, CDR1 SGHKS and CDR2 YYEKEE (reference sequence). With 3 bases clipped from V and 5 bases from J, the junction kept 5 bases outside the gene matches. CDR3 nucleotides: TGTGCCAGCAGCTCCGGGACAGGGACCGAGACCCAGTACTTC. Its protein is CASSSGTGTETQYF. The variable domain in full, completed from reference TRBV5-5 and TRBJ2-5, reads DAGVTQSPTHLIKTRGQQVTLRCSPISGHKSVSWYQQVLGQGPQFIFQYYEKEERGRGNFPDRFSARQFPNYSSELNVNALLLGDSALYLCASSSGTGTETQYFGPGTRLLVL.

This clonotype was observed at least ten times. The chain joins TRBV6-6 to TRBJ2-1; D not certain. V lost 2 bases and J lost 9, with 5 bases in between. The CDR3 is made up of 11 amino acids. The V gene's germline CDR1 is MNHNY and CDR2 SVGAGI (reference sequence). The CDR3 DNA reads as TGTGCCAGCAGTTACGGAGTTGAGCAGTTCTTC. Translating it yields CASSYGVEQFF.

This clonotype was picked up many times. The chain is built from TRBV6-1 and TRBJ2-7; 10 nucleotides align to TRBD2. The CDR3 covers 15 residues. V lost 5 bases to trimming and J lost 5 bases; unmatched junction nucleotides: 9. CDR1 and CDR2 from the germline V gene are MNHNS and SASEGT. The DNA for the CDR3 is TGTGCCAGCAGTCTACAACCTAGCGGGAGACACGAGCAGTACTTC. Its protein product is CASSLQPSGRHEQYF.

The genes are TRBV10-1 and TRBJ1-2; 8 nucleotides match TRBD1. Trimming at V came to 5 bases and at J to 8 bases, leaving 10 bases not matched to a gene. CDR1 and CDR2 from the germline V gene are WNHNN and SYGVQD (reference sequence). CDR3 length equals 14 residues. CDR3 coding DNA: TGCGCCAGCAGTCCGGACAGGGCAGTAGGAGGCTACACCTTC. Amino acid sequence: CASSPDRAVGGYTF.

This clonotype occurred many times. The chain links TRBV20-1 to TRBJ1-5, with 7 bases that match TRBD1. The CDR3 totals 15 residues. The V segment lost 3 bases and the J segment 4 bases; nucleotides outside the gene matches: 9. Germline V gene lookup returns CDR1 DFQATT and CDR2 SNEGSKA (reference sequence). The CDR3 coding sequence is TGCAGTGCTAGGGGGGACAGCAACTCGAATCAGCCCCAGCATTTT. Its protein is CSARGDSNSNQPQHF.

Comments on this clonotype: Being one base from a much bigger clone, this may be a read error. The rearrangement joins TRBV20-1 to TRBJ2-3; TRBD2 matches at 7 bases. The V segment lost 6 bases and the J segment 5 bases; nucleotides outside the gene matches: 11. CDR1 DFQATT and CDR2 SNEGSKA come from the germline V gene (reference sequence). The CDR3 loop spans 14 amino acids. CDR3 sequence: CSAGDYRAKDTQYF. The CDR3 nucleotides read TGCAGTGCCGGGGACTACCGGGCGAAAGATACGCAGTATTTT.

The chain combines TRBV3-1 with TRBJ1-1; D is uncertain. Trimming took off 2 bases at V and 11 bases at J, with 12 bases between the two ends. The CDR3 length is 12 residues. In germline, CDR1 is LGHDT, CDR2 YNNKEL (reference sequence). In DNA form, the CDR3 reads TGTGCCAGCAGCCAAACTCCCTCGGTGGCTTTCTTT. Protein sequence: CASSQTPSVAFF.

The J gene is TRBJ1-1, the V gene TRBV7-9; the D gene is possibly TRBD1 (6 bases). The CDR3 length is 14 residues. Germline V lookup: CDR1 SEHNR, CDR2 FQNEAQ (reference sequence). The ends were cut back, 3 bases at V and 6 bases at J, with 14 bases in the middle. This CDR3 reads CASSLGANWAEAFF. CDR3 bases: TGTGCCAGCAGCTTGGGGGCGAATTGGGCTGAAGCTTTCTTT.

This clonotype was counted a few times. V usage is TRBV10-3 and J usage is TRBJ2-3; 12 bases match TRBD2. The germline V gene encodes CDR1 ENHRY and CDR2 SYGVKD. With 10 bases clipped from V and 0 bases from J, the junction kept 2 bases outside the gene matches. This CDR3 has 14 amino acids. CDR3 loop: CASGLAGSTDTQYF. The DNA for the CDR3 is TGTGCCAGCGGACTAGCGGGAAGCACAGATACGCAGTATTTT.

The rearrangement joins TRBV7-9 to TRBJ2-5; either TRBD1 or TRBD2 may fit D (5 bases each). V was cut by 7 bases and J by 4 bases, with 16 bases left in between. This CDR3 spans 14 amino acids. Per the germline V gene, CDR1 is SEHNR and CDR2 is FQNEAQ (reference sequence). This CDR3 is CASTPLPGGETQYF. DNA for the CDR3: TGTGCCAGCACCCCACTACCTGGGGGAGAGACCCAGTACTTC.

The gene calls are TRBV5-1 and TRBJ1-6; D not certain. Per germline, CDR1 SGHRS and CDR2 YFSETQ. The length of the CDR3 is 16 residues. The ends were cut back, 0 bases at V and 9 bases at J, with 16 bases in the middle. The CDR3 coding sequence is TGCGCCAGCAGCTTGGAAGGACGTCTGGATACTTCACCCCTCCACTTT. It specifies CASSLEGRLDTSPLHF.

With regard to this clonotype: A clone one base away is much larger, so this may be a read error. The chain carries TRBV24-1 and TRBJ2-1, with TRBD2 matching over 10 bases. Germline CDR1 KGHDR, CDR2 SFDVKD. V lost 6 bases and J lost 4; bases outside the gene matches: 5. CDR3 length: 15 residues. CDR3 amino acids: CATSYQREGYNEQFF. Written as DNA, the CDR3 is TGTGCCACCAGTTATCAGCGGGAGGGGTACAATGAGCAGTTCTTC.

This clonotype was observed a few times. The CDR3 carries no conserved terminal phenylalanine or tryptophan, so it likely arises from a read error. The chain joins TRBV29-1 to TRBJ1-1; tentative D call: TRBD1 (5 bases). The ends were cut back, 4 bases at V and 1 base at J, with 10 bases in the middle. The germline V gene encodes CDR1 SQVTM and CDR2 ANQGSEA. This CDR3 comprises 13 residues. The CDR3 here is CSVGGAENTEAFL. The CDR3, as DNA: TGCAGCGTTGGAGGGGCAGAGAACACTGAAGCTTTCCTT.

The chain recombines TRBV14 with TRBJ2-1; D remains unclear. The V gene's germline CDR1 is SGHDN and CDR2 FVKESK. This CDR3 spans 13 amino acids. Trimming pared 3 bases from V and 6 bases from J, leaving 9 bases between. CDR3 DNA sequence: TGTGCCAGCAGCCAGTTCTTACGCAATGAGCAGTTCTTC. It translates to CASSQFLRNEQFF.

This clonotype appeared many times. The chain has TRBV20-1 and TRBJ2-3, with D possibly matching TRBD2 (6 bases). The ends were cut back, 0 bases at V and 4 bases at J, with 14 bases in the middle. Per germline, CDR1 DFQATT and CDR2 SNEGSKA (reference sequence). The CDR3 consists of 15 residues. The CDR3 region is CSARDPGSGADTQYF. The CDR3, as DNA: TGCAGTGCTAGAGATCCCGGGAGTGGGGCAGATACGCAGTATTTT.

This clonotype was detected ten times or more. The CDR3 coding sequence is TGTGCCAGCAGTGAGAGCGCAGCGGGACCCAAAAACATTCAGTACTTC. Translation gives CASSESAAGPKNIQYF. J is TRBJ2-4 and V is TRBV6-1; 7 bases agree with TRBD2. The V and J ends lost 3 bases and 2 bases, in that order; junction bases with no gene match: 7. The germline V gene encodes CDR1 MNHNS and CDR2 SASEGT. The CDR3 length is 16 residues.

Many counts were recorded for this clonotype. The chain joins TRBV20-1 to TRBJ2-7; the match to TRBD2 covers 14 bases. Germline loops: CDR1 DFQATT, CDR2 SNEGSKA (reference sequence). The CDR3 has 15 residues. Unmatched junction bases numbered 10, after V lost 6 bases and J lost 6 bases. The DNA of the CDR3 is TGCAGTGCGAACCACCCGGGACTAGCGGGAGCCGAGCAGTACTTC. It translates to CSANHPGLAGAEQYF.

Points on this clonotype: A much larger clone is a single base away; this may be a read error. This sequence joins TRBV28 and TRBJ2-7, with a tentative D call TRBD2 (6 bases). The CDR3 has 13 amino acids. The germline V gene has CDR1 MDHEN and CDR2 SYDVKM. The CDR3: CVSRLPGGNEQYF. The CDR3 nucleotides are TGTGTCAGCAGACTCCCCGGAGGGAACGAGCAGTACTTC.

V is TRBV7-4 and J is TRBJ2-7; D is unclear. Per the germline V gene, CDR1 is SGHVT and CDR2 is SQSDAQ. V dropped 3 bases and J dropped 2 bases, with 8 bases sitting between them. This CDR3 spans 13 amino acids. Here the CDR3 reads CASSFRVAYEQYF. The CDR3 DNA sequence: TGTGCCAGCAGCTTCCGGGTCGCCTACGAGCAGTACTTC.

This clonotype was observed a handful of times. V usage is TRBV3-1 and J usage is TRBJ2-3; unclear D gene. This CDR3 comprises 15 residues. V gave up 5 bases and J gave up 0 bases, with 12 bases separating them. Germline V gene data show CDR1 as LGHDT and CDR2 as YNNKEL (reference sequence). In DNA, the CDR3 is TGTGCCAGCAGCATCGGACCAACCAGCACAGATACGCAGTATTTT. Translated: CASSIGPTSTDTQYF.

A note on this clonotype: It may be a read error: a sequence one base away is much more abundant. The chain is built from TRBV3-1 and TRBJ1-2; D possibly corresponds to TRBD1 (6 bases). There are 14 residues in the CDR3. Germline V gene sequence: CDR1 LGHDT, CDR2 YNNKEL (reference sequence). CDR3 amino acids: CASSQDRTAYGYNF. CDR3 bases: TGTGCCAGCAGCCAAGATAGGACAGCGTATGGCTACAACTTC.

The chain joins TRBV12-3 or TRBV12-4 to TRBJ1-2; no clear D. The CDR3 extends over 17 amino acids. The V and J ends lost 0 bases and 2 bases respectively, with 16 bases between them. This chain's CDR3 is CASSLARRAGTNYGYTF. The CDR3 region has the DNA TGTGCCAGCAGTTTAGCGCGTCGGGCAGGCACCAACTATGGCTACACCTTC.

This clonotype has at least ten counts. The chain joins TRBV3-1 to TRBJ2-3; no reliable D call. This CDR3 is built from 12 residues. Per the germline V gene, CDR1 is LGHDT and CDR2 is YNNKEL (reference sequence). Trimming took 3 bases from V and 3 from J, leaving 4 bases between them. The CDR3 nucleotides read TGTGCCAGCAGCCACTTGACAGATACGCAGTATTTT. Its protein is CASSHLTDTQYF.

With respect to this clonotype: With a much larger clone just one base away, this may be a read error. The chain has TRBV11-2 and TRBJ2-1; D is uncertain. The CDR3 has 11 amino acids. V lost 6 bases, J lost 12 bases, and 12 bases lay in between. From germline, CDR1 is SGHAT and CDR2 FQNNGV. The CDR3 DNA sequence: TGTGCCAGCAGGGTGAAACAAGGGCAGTTCTTC. Amino acid sequence: CASRVKQGQFF.

This chain connects TRBV2 to TRBJ2-1; D gene unclear. V was trimmed by 7 bases and J by 0 bases, leaving 16 bases between them. The germline V gene has CDR1 SNHLY and CDR2 FYNNEI. The CDR3 contains 16 residues. The CDR3 nucleotides read TGTGCCAGCATCACCGAATCCCGGAGCTCCTACAATGAGCAGTTCTTC. This translates into CASITESRSSYNEQFF.

In regard to this clonotype: A read error may account for a junction end that differs from germline. The J gene is TRBJ2-5, the V gene TRBV20-1; D call uncertain. The length of the CDR3 is 14 residues. Looked up from germline, CDR1 is DFQATT and CDR2 is SNEGSKA (reference sequence). CDR3 nucleotide sequence: TGCAGTGCTAGAAGGTCCGGAGTCCAAGAGACCAAGTACTTC. Its translation: CSARRSGVQETKYF.

As to this clonotype: The junction departs from germline at one end; a sequencing error may be responsible. The chain joins TRBV10-2 to TRBJ2-5; 10 bases line up with TRBD2. Germline CDR1 reads WSHSY; CDR2 reads SAAADI. This CDR3 is 15 amino acids long. CDR3 loop: CASSELGLAKEIQYF. Written as DNA, the CDR3 is TGCGCCAGCAGTGAATTGGGACTAGCGAAAGAGATCCAGTACTTC.

Notes on this clonotype: This could be a read error, since a much larger clone is one nucleotide away. This rearrangement joins TRBV3-1 to TRBJ1-1, with no clear D. The germline CDR1 and CDR2 sequences are LGHDT and YNNKEL (reference sequence). The CDR3 is made up of 11 amino acids. Trimming left V 3 bases short and J 10 bases short, with 9 bases between. The CDR3 here is CASSQKGGAFF. CDR3 nucleotide sequence: TGTGCCAGCAGCCAGAAGGGTGGAGCTTTCTTT.

In its sample, this clonotype was seen a few times. The chain links TRBV5-1 to TRBJ1-1; D not certain. V lost 4 bases and J 3 bases, leaving 16 bases between the germline ends. CDR1 SGHRS and CDR2 YFSETQ come from the germline V gene. The CDR3 is 15 amino acids. This CDR3 reads CASSPVPASHTEAFF. CDR3 nucleotides: TGCGCCAGCAGCCCCGTACCAGCCAGTCACACTGAAGCTTTCTTT.